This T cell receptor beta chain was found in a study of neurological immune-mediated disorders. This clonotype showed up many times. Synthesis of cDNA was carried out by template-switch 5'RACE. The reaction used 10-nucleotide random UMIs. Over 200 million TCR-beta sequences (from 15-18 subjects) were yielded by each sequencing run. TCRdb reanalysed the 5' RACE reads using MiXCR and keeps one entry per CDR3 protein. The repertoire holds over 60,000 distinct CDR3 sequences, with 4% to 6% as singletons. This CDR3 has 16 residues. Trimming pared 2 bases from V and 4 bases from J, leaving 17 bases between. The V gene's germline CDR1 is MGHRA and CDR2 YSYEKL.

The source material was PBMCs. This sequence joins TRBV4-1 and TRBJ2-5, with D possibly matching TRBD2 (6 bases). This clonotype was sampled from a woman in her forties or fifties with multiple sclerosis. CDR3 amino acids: CASSQIEEVEGETQYF. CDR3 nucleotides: TGCGCCAGCAGCCAAATTGAGGAGGTGGAGGGAGAGACCCAGTACTTC.